A selection of T cell receptor beta chains follows, all from one sample in a study of CD8 T cells in Susac syndrome. TCRdb re-analysed the immunoSEQ multiplex PCR reads in MiXCR, keeping a single row per CDR3 protein. Among 210,000 or so distinct CDR3 sequences listed, about 95% were seen once. Sequencing used CD4+ T cells from PBMCs. Every receptor here comes from a human donor with Susac syndrome. The CDR3 runs from the conserved cysteine through the conserved F or W. The order of the fields is clone size, V gene, J gene, D gene, CDR3 protein, CDR3 DNA. D genes are given only for firm matches. Some rows mark clone size as missing; the rest say once, few, many or name a class of expanded clone.

clone_size: NA
v_call: TRBV20-1
j_call: TRBJ2-2
d_call: NA
cdr3_aa: CSARAKRDTANTGELFF
cdr3_nt: TGCAGTGCTAGGGCCAAACGGGACACCGCGAACACCGGGGAGCTGTTTTTT

clone_size: NA
v_call: TRBV28
j_call: TRBJ2-1
d_call: NA
cdr3_aa: CASKKGEQFF
cdr3_nt: TGTGCCAGCAAGAAGGGGGAGCAGTTCTTC

clone_size: once
v_call: TRBV12-3/TRBV12-4
j_call: TRBJ2-7
d_call: TRBD1
cdr3_aa: CASSTGTAAIEQYF
cdr3_nt: TGTGCCAGCAGTACCGGGACAGCCGCTATAGAGCAGTACTTC

clone_size: NA
v_call: TRBV29-1
j_call: TRBJ2-7
d_call: NA
cdr3_aa: CSVEATYEQYF
cdr3_nt: TGCAGCGTTGAAGCAACCTACGAGCAGTACTTC

clone_size: NA
v_call: TRBV3-1
j_call: TRBJ2-7
d_call: TRBD1
cdr3_aa: CASSWDSDSYEQYF
cdr3_nt: TGTGCCAGCAGCTGGGACAGTGATTCCTACGAGCAGTACTTC

clone_size: NA
v_call: TRBV24-1
j_call: TRBJ2-5
d_call: NA
cdr3_aa: CATEQGETQYF
cdr3_nt: TGTGCCACTGAGCAGGGAGAGACCCAGTACTTC

clone_size: NA
v_call: TRBV29-1
j_call: TRBJ1-2
d_call: TRBD1
cdr3_aa: CSVWDRGGGYTF
cdr3_nt: TGCAGCGTCTGGGACAGGGGCGGCGGCTACACCTTC

clone_size: NA
v_call: TRBV7-2
j_call: TRBJ1-1
d_call: NA
cdr3_aa: CASSRAMNTEAFF
cdr3_nt: TGTGCCAGCAGTCGAGCGATGAACACTGAAGCTTTCTTT

clone_size: NA
v_call: TRBV20-1
j_call: TRBJ1-5
d_call: NA
cdr3_aa: CSARGANQPQHF
cdr3_nt: TGCAGTGCTAGGGGCGCTAATCAGCCCCAGCATTTT

clone_size: NA
v_call: TRBV6-2/TRBV6-3
j_call: TRBJ2-5
d_call: NA
cdr3_aa: CASSYGDRDQETQYF
cdr3_nt: TGTGCCAGCAGTTACGGAGATCGAGACCAAGAGACCCAGTACTTC

clone_size: NA
v_call: TRBV6-5
j_call: TRBJ1-2
d_call: NA
cdr3_aa: CASSYSEGGYTF
cdr3_nt: TGTGCCAGCAGTTACTCAGAGGGTGGCTACACCTTC

clone_size: NA
v_call: TRBV20-1
j_call: TRBJ1-5
d_call: NA
cdr3_aa: CSARRGGGGNQPQHF
cdr3_nt: TGCAGTGCCAGGAGGGGAGGTGGGGGCAATCAGCCCCAGCATTTT

clone_size: NA
v_call: TRBV9
j_call: TRBJ2-5
d_call: NA
cdr3_aa: CASSVASGTQYF
cdr3_nt: TGTGCCAGCAGCGTAGCTTCGGGAACCCAGTACTTC

clone_size: NA
v_call: TRBV20-1
j_call: TRBJ1-1
d_call: NA
cdr3_aa: CSARGQGNLNTEAFF
cdr3_nt: TGCAGTGCTAGGGGTCAGGGAAACTTGAACACTGAAGCTTTCTTT

clone_size: NA
v_call: TRBV29-1
j_call: TRBJ1-2
d_call: NA
cdr3_aa: CSVDTGNYGYTF
cdr3_nt: TGCAGCGTTGACACAGGGAACTATGGCTACACCTTC

clone_size: NA
v_call: TRBV2
j_call: TRBJ1-6
d_call: TRBD1
cdr3_aa: CASSEARTGESPLHF
cdr3_nt: TGTGCCAGCAGTGAAGCGCGTACAGGGGAATCACCCCTCCACTTT

clone_size: NA
v_call: TRBV3-1
j_call: TRBJ2-7
d_call: NA
cdr3_aa: CASSQLSSYEQYF
cdr3_nt: TGTGCCAGCAGCCAACTGAGCTCCTACGAGCAGTACTTC

clone_size: NA
v_call: TRBV4-3
j_call: TRBJ2-2
d_call: NA
cdr3_aa: CASSQSTTARGAGELFF
cdr3_nt: TGCGCCAGCAGCCAATCGACAACCGCCCGGGGAGCAGGGGAGCTGTTTTTT

clone_size: once
v_call: TRBV12-3/TRBV12-4
j_call: TRBJ2-4
d_call: NA
cdr3_aa: CASSLGQGSIQYF
cdr3_nt: TGTGCCAGCAGTTTGGGTCAGGGGAGCATTCAGTACTTC

clone_size: NA
v_call: TRBV12-5
j_call: TRBJ2-7
d_call: TRBD1
cdr3_aa: CASGLAVSTGGDYEQYF
cdr3_nt: TGTGCTAGTGGTTTGGCCGTATCGACAGGGGGGGACTACGAGCAGTACTTC

clone_size: few
v_call: TRBV6-1
j_call: TRBJ1-6
d_call: NA
cdr3_aa: CASSETSSPPLHF
cdr3_nt: TGTGCCAGCAGTGAAACCTCGAGCCCACCCCTCCACTTT

clone_size: NA
v_call: TRBV25-1
j_call: TRBJ1-5
d_call: NA
cdr3_aa: CASSGQNNQPQHF
cdr3_nt: TGTGCCAGCAGCGGACAGAACAATCAGCCCCAGCATTTT

clone_size: few
v_call: TRBV3-1
j_call: TRBJ2-1
d_call: NA
cdr3_aa: CASSQGNNEQFF
cdr3_nt: TGTGCCAGCAGCCAAGGTAACAATGAGCAGTTCTTC

clone_size: NA
v_call: TRBV7-9
j_call: TRBJ1-1
d_call: NA
cdr3_aa: CASSLAGGAIEAFF
cdr3_nt: TGTGCCAGCAGCTTAGCCGGGGGCGCTATTGAAGCTTTCTTT

clone_size: NA
v_call: TRBV4-3
j_call: TRBJ2-2
d_call: NA
cdr3_aa: CASSQDVTGATGELFF
cdr3_nt: TGCGCCAGCAGCCAAGATGTAACAGGCGCCACCGGGGAGCTGTTTTTT

clone_size: NA
v_call: TRBV7-2
j_call: TRBJ1-5
d_call: NA
cdr3_aa: CASSATGLGQPQHF
cdr3_nt: TGTGCCAGCAGCGCAACAGGGCTCGGTCAGCCCCAGCATTTT

clone_size: once
v_call: TRBV5-1
j_call: TRBJ1-4
d_call: NA
cdr3_aa: CASSSSALGQVNEKLFF
cdr3_nt: TGCGCCAGCAGCAGCTCCGCCCTTGGGCAGGTTAATGAAAAACTGTTTTTT

clone_size: NA
v_call: TRBV30
j_call: TRBJ2-3
d_call: TRBD1
cdr3_aa: CAWSGGQTGSTDTQYF
cdr3_nt: TGTGCCTGGAGTGGGGGACAGACCGGGAGCACAGATACGCAGTATTTT

clone_size: once
v_call: TRBV30
j_call: TRBJ2-4
d_call: NA
cdr3_aa: CAWSVRQNIQYF
cdr3_nt: TGTGCCTGGAGTGTACGGCAAAACATTCAGTACTTC

clone_size: NA
v_call: TRBV29-1
j_call: TRBJ1-2
d_call: TRBD1
cdr3_aa: CSARGEQGAGGYTF
cdr3_nt: TGCAGCGCGAGGGGTGAACAGGGGGCAGGAGGCTACACCTTC

clone_size: NA
v_call: TRBV29-1
j_call: TRBJ2-7
d_call: NA
cdr3_aa: CSVETGPYEQYF
cdr3_nt: TGCAGCGTTGAAACGGGGCCCTACGAGCAGTACTTC

clone_size: NA
v_call: TRBV5-4
j_call: TRBJ1-6
d_call: NA
cdr3_aa: CASSRALTNSPLHF
cdr3_nt: TGTGCCAGCAGCCGAGCACTCACGAATTCACCCCTCCACTTT

clone_size: NA
v_call: TRBV7-9
j_call: TRBJ2-4
d_call: NA
cdr3_aa: CASGQDGSRWVQYF
cdr3_nt: TGTGCCAGCGGCCAGGACGGGTCCCGTTGGGTTCAGTACTTC

clone_size: NA
v_call: TRBV20-1
j_call: TRBJ1-6
d_call: NA
cdr3_aa: CSASVQGSNSPLHF
cdr3_nt: TGCAGTGCTAGCGTACAGGGTTCGAATTCACCCCTCCACTTT

clone_size: NA
v_call: TRBV20-1
j_call: TRBJ2-4
d_call: NA
cdr3_aa: CSVPTDGGRVGGYIQYF
cdr3_nt: TGCAGTGTCCCGACGGACGGGGGGCGCGTTGGTGGTTACATTCAGTACTTC

clone_size: NA
v_call: TRBV20-1
j_call: TRBJ1-2
d_call: NA
cdr3_aa: CSARVRSGNYGYTF
cdr3_nt: TGCAGTGCTCGGGTCCGTTCCGGGAACTATGGCTACACCTTC

clone_size: NA
v_call: TRBV6-2/TRBV6-3
j_call: TRBJ1-5
d_call: NA
cdr3_aa: CASSSEGGLNQPQHF
cdr3_nt: TGTGCCAGCAGTTCTGAGGGGGGTCTAAATCAGCCCCAGCATTTT

clone_size: NA
v_call: TRBV6-2/TRBV6-3
j_call: TRBJ2-5
d_call: TRBD1
cdr3_aa: CASSSQDRLKETQYF
cdr3_nt: TGTGCCAGCAGTTCCCAGGACAGGCTGAAAGAGACCCAGTACTTC

clone_size: NA
v_call: TRBV20-1
j_call: TRBJ2-1
d_call: TRBD1
cdr3_aa: CSAPGTVYNEQFF
cdr3_nt: TGCAGTGCTCCCGGGACAGTTTACAATGAGCAGTTCTTC

clone_size: NA
v_call: TRBV12-3/TRBV12-4
j_call: TRBJ1-5
d_call: TRBD1
cdr3_aa: CASSFRHRGNQPQHF
cdr3_nt: TGTGCCAGCAGTTTTCGGCACAGGGGGAACCAGCCCCAGCATTTT

clone_size: NA
v_call: TRBV29-1
j_call: TRBJ1-3
d_call: NA
cdr3_aa: CSVAGDVGNTIYF
cdr3_nt: TGCAGCGTTGCGGGGGACGTAGGAAACACCATATATTTT